This T cell receptor (beta chain) stems from a study of shared clonotypes between healthy human individuals. Whole-study context: Aged between 18 and 49, the donors were two women and three men. Per-donor plates numbered three CD4 naive, three CD4 memory, two CD8 naive and one CD8 memory.

In the original analysis: ImmunoSEQ sequences covered only the junction and lacked quality scores; filtering therefore differed. Data came from immunoSEQ multiplex PCR; TCRdb stores just in-frame clones and leaves some out. For V, J and clone size, that table is used; D and trimming come from the DNA. Of about 1.1 million clones listed, about 84% were seen once; the top ten hold more than 0.45%. CDR3 length: 16 amino acids. Trimming cost V 5 bases and J 4 bases, with 20 bases left between them. Germline CDR1 is MDHEN and CDR2 is SYDVKM. It was into CD45RA+ naive and CD45RA-negative memory subsets that the CD4+ cells were split.

The chain carries TRBV28 and TRBJ1-2; weak D call: TRBD1 (6 bases). Sequenced material: memory CD4+ T cells from PBMCs. Subset meaning: CD45RA-negative fraction. The receptor comes from a man aged 18-30 years in good health. Some clones in this sample may be carry-over from other donors' samples. The CDR3 loop is CASSPYQGQPSYGYTF. The DNA of the CDR3 is TGTGCCAGCAGTCCTTATCAAGGACAGCCTTCCTATGGCTACACCTTC.